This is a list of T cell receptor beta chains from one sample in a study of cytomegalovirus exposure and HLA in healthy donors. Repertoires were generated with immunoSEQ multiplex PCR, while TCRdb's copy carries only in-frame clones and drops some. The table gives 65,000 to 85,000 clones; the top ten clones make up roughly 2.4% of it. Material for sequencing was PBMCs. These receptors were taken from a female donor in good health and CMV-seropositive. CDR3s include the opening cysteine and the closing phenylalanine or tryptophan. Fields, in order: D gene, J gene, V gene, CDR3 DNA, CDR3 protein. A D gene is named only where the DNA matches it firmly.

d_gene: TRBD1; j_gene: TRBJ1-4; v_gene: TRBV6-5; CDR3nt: TGTGCCAGCAGTTACTCCGGACAGGCCGGCGACGAAAAACTGTTTTTT; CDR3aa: CASSYSGQAGDEKLFF
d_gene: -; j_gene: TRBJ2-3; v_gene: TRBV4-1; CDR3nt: TGCGCCAGCAGCCAAGAAGGGAGTTCAGATACGCAGTATTTT; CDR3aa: CASSQEGSSDTQYF
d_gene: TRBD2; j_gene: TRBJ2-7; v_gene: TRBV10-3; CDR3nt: TGTGCCATCAGGACTAGCGGGGGGACCTACGAGCAGTACTTC; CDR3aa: CAIRTSGGTYEQYF
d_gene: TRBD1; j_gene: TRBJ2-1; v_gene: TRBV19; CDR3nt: TGTGCCAGTAGTAGATCACAGGGGGACAATGAGCAGTTCTTC; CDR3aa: CASSRSQGDNEQFF
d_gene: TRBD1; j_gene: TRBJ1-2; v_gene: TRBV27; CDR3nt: TGTGCCAGCAGTTCCCAGGGGGCAGATGGCTACACCTTC; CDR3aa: CASSSQGADGYTF
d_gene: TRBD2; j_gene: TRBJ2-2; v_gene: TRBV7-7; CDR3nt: TGTGCTAGCAGCCCCACCGCCGGGACTAGCGTCACCGGGGAGCTGTTTTTT; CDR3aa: CASSPTAGTSVTGELFF
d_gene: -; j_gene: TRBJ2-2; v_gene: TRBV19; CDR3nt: TGTGCCAGTAGTATAGGTGTAGCCGGGGAGCTGTTTTTT; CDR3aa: CASSIGVAGELFF
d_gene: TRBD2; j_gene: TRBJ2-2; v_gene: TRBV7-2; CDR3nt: TGTGCCAGCAGCTTCGGGACTAGGACCGGGGAGCTGTTTTTT; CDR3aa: CASSFGTRTGELFF
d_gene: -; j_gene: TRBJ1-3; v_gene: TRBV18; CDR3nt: TGTGCCAGCTCCGGCTCTGGAAACACCATATATTTT; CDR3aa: CASSGSGNTIYF
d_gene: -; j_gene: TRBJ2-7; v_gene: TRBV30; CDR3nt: TGTGCCTGGAGTAGCACATTAACCGGGGAGCAGTACTTC; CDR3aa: CAWSSTLTGEQYF
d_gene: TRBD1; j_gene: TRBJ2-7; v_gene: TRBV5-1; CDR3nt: TGCGCCAGCAGCCCCGGACAGGATCTGAGAGAGCAGTACTTC; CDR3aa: CASSPGQDLREQYF
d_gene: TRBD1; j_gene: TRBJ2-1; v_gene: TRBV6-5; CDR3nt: TGTGCCAGCAGTCGGACAGGGGGGTACAATGAGCAGTTCTTC; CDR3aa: CASSRTGGYNEQFF
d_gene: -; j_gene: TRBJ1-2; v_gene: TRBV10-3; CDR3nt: TGTGCCATCAGTGAGCCGGCCCGGGCTAGGGGTGGCTACACCTTC; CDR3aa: CAISEPARARGGYTF
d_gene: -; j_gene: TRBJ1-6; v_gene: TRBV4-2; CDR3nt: TGTGCCAGCAGCGTAGATGACGGGATGGATTCACCCCTCCACTTT; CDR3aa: CASSVDDGMDSPLHF
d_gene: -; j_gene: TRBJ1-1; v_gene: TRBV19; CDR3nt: TGTGCCAGTAGTATTGGCAGTTCGAACACTGAAGCTTTCTTT; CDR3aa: CASSIGSSNTEAFF
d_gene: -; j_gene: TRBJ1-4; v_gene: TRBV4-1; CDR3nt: TGCGCCAGCAGCCAGGGGACTGTCACTAATGAAAAACTGTTTTTT; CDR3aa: CASSQGTVTNEKLFF
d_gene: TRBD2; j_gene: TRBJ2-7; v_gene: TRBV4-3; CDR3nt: TGCGCCAGCAGCCAAGAAGTAGCCGGGGGGATCGCCTACGAGCAGTACTTC; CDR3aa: CASSQEVAGGIAYEQYF
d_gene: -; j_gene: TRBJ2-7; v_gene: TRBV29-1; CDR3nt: TGCAGCGTTGCTAGTGGGGAGAGCTCCTACGAGCAGTACTTC; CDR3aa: CSVASGESSYEQYF
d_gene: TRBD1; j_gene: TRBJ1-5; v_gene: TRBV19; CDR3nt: TGTGCCAGTAGTATCCGGGACAGAACAAGGGTCAGCAATCAGCCCCAGCATTTT; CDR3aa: CASSIRDRTRVSNQPQHF
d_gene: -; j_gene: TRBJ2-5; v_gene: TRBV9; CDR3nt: TGTGCCAGCAGCGTAGCTTCGGGGGGCGCTGAGACCCAGTACTTC; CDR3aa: CASSVASGGAETQYF
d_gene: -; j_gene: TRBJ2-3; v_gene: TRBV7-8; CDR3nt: TGTGCCAGCAGCCTACTCCCGAGGGGCACAGATACGCAGTATTTT; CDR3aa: CASSLLPRGTDTQYF
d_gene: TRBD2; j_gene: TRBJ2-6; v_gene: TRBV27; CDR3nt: TGTGCCAGCAGTAGATTAGCGGGTAACCTGCCTGGGGCCAACGTCCTGACTTTC; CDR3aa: CASSRLAGNLPGANVLTF
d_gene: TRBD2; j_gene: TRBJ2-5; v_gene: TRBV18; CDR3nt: TGTGCCAGCTCACCACGAGGACTAGCGGAGGAGACCCAGTACTTC; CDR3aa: CASSPRGLAEETQYF
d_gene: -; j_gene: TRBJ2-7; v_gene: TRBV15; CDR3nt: TGTGCCACCAGCACCGGGTCAAACGCCTACGAGCAGTACTTC; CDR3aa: CATSTGSNAYEQYF
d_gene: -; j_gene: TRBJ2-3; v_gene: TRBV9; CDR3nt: TGTGCCAGCAGCGTAGGGGGGCGGTCGCTTAGCGCAGATACGCAGTATTTT; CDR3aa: CASSVGGRSLSADTQYF
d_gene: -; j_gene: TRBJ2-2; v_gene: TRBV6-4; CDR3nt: TGTGCCAGCAGTGACGGGGAGATCACCGGGGAGCTGTTTTTT; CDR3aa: CASSDGEITGELFF
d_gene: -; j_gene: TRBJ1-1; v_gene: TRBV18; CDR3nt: TGTGCCAGCTCACCCCAGAACGCCAGGGAAGGGGCTGAAGCTTTCTTT; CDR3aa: CASSPQNAREGAEAFF
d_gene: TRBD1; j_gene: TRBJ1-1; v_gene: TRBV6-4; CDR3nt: TGTGCCAGCAGTGCCAGACAGGGGACTGAAGCTTTCTTT; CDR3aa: CASSARQGTEAFF
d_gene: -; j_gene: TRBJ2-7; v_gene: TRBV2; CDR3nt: TGTGCCAGCAACCGGGACACACAAGCCGAGCAGTACTTC; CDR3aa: CASNRDTQAEQYF
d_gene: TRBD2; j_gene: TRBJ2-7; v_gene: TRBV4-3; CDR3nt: TGCGCCAGCAGCCAAGATATGGCTAGCGGTTCGAGCTCCTACGAGCAGTACTTC; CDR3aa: CASSQDMASGSSSYEQYF
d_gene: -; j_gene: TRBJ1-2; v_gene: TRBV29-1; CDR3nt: TGCAGCGTTGACAGGGACTATGGCTACACCTTC; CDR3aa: CSVDRDYGYTF
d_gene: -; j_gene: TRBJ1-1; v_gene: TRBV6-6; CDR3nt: TGTGCCAGCAGTTACATTGCGACTGAAGATTTCTTT; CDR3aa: CASSYIATEDFF
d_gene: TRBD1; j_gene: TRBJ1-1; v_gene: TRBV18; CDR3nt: TGTGCCAGCTCACCGTCCGTCCATAGTGCAGGGGGCACTGAAGCTTTCTTT; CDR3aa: CASSPSVHSAGGTEAFF
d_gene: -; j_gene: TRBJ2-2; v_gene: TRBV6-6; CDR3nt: TGTGCCAGCAGCGCAGGGAACACCGGGGAGCTGTTTTTT; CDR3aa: CASSAGNTGELFF
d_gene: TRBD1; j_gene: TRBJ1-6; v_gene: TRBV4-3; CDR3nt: TGCGCCAGCAGCCAGGCCCCCGGGACAGAAAATAATTCACCCCTCCACTTT; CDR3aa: CASSQAPGTENNSPLHF
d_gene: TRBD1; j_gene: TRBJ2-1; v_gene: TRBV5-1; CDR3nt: TGCGCCAGCAGCCTCAACGACAGGGCTTACAATGAGCAGTTCTTC; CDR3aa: CASSLNDRAYNEQFF
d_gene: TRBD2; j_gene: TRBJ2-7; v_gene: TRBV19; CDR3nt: TGTGCCAGTAGTATGCCCCAACTGGCGGGAGTAGCGTACGAGCAGTACTTC; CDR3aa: CASSMPQLAGVAYEQYF
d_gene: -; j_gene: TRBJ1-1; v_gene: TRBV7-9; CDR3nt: TGTGCCAGCAGCTTAGGGACGACTGGGGGGGACACTGAAGCTTTCTTT; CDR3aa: CASSLGTTGGDTEAFF
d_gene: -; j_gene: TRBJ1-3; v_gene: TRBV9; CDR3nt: TGTGCCAGCAGCGGAGAGCGCTACACCATATATTTT; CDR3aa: CASSGERYTIYF
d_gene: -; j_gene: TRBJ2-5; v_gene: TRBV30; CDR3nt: TGTGCCTGGAGTGTACTATTGACCCAGTACTTC; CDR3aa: CAWSVLLTQYF
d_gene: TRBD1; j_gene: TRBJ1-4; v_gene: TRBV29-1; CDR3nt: TGCAGCGTTAGGACAGGAAAGAAGGAAAAACTGTTTTTT; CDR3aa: CSVRTGKKEKLFF
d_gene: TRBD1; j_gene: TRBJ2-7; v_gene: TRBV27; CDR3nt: TGTGCCAGCAGTTTATCCGACAGGGTAGGGTACGAGCAGTACTTC; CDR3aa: CASSLSDRVGYEQYF
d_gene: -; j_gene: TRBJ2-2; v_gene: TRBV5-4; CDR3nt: TGTGCCAGCAGTCCCTCGGGGAGGCGGAGCACCGGGGAGCTGTTTTTT; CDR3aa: CASSPSGRRSTGELFF
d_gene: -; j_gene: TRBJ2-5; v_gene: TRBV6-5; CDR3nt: TGTGCCAGCAGTTACGGTCGCGGGGTCCAAGAGACCCAGTACTTC; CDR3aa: CASSYGRGVQETQYF
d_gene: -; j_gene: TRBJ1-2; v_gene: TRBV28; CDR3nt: TGTGCCAGCAGTTTAGAGGCCTTTTCAGCGAGCTATGGCTACACCTTC; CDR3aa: CASSLEAFSASYGYTF
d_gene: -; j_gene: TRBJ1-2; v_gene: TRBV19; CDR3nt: TGTGCTACCAGTACCTCAGGAGGATACTATGGCTACACCTTC; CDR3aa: CATSTSGGYYGYTF
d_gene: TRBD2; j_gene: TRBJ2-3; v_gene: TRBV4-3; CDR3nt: TGCGCCAGCAGCCAAAATTTCCGGGCGGGAGTCCCCACAGATACGCAGTATTTT; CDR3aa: CASSQNFRAGVPTDTQYF
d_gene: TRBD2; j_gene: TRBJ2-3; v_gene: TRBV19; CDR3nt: TGTGCCAGTAGTAAAGGACTAGCGGGATCGGGGGATACGCAGTATTTT; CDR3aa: CASSKGLAGSGDTQYF
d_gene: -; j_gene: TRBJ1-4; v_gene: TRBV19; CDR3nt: TGTGCCAGTACACGCGGGGCTGGAGAAAAACTGTTTTTT; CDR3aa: CASTRGAGEKLFF
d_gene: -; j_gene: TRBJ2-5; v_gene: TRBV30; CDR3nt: TGTGCCGGGAGTGTACTGGCGGGGATCCAAGAGACCCAGTACTTC; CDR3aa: CAGSVLAGIQETQYF
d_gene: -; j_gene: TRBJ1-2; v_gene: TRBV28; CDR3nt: TGTGCCAGCGCGACACCGGGGAACTATGGCTACACCTTC; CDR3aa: CASATPGNYGYTF
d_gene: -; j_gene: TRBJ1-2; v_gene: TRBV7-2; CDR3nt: TGTGCCAGCAGCTTATCACAGGGCACTCCTAACTATGGCTACACCTTC; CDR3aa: CASSLSQGTPNYGYTF
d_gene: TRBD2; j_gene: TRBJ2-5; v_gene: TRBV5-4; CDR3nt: TGTGCCAGCAGCCCACTAGCGGGAGTGGAGACCCAGTACTTC; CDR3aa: CASSPLAGVETQYF
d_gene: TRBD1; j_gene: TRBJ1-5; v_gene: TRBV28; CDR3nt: TGTGCCAGCACTCACGAGTGGGGACAGGTTAATCAGCCCCAGCATTTT; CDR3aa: CASTHEWGQVNQPQHF
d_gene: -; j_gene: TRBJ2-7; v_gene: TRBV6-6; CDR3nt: TGTGCCAGCAGTGGCGGACAGAGCGAGCAGTACTTC; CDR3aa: CASSGGQSEQYF
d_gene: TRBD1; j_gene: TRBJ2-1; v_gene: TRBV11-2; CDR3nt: TGTGCCAGCAGCCTCACCGGACAGGGCCACAATGAGCAGTTCTTC; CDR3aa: CASSLTGQGHNEQFF
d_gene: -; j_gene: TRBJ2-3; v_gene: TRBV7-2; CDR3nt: TGTGCCAGCAGCTCGGACAGTAGCACAGATACGCAGTATTTT; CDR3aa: CASSSDSSTDTQYF
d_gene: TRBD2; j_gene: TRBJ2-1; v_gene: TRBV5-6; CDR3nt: TGTGCCAGCAGCCCCGGACTAGCGGGCCCCGCCTACAATGAGCAGTTCTTC; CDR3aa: CASSPGLAGPAYNEQFF